This T cell receptor (beta chain) was sequenced during a study of T-cell memory formation after mild COVID-19. Study information: TCR clusters mostly belonged to single donors.

TCRdb reprocessed the 5' RACE reads via MiXCR and lists one record per CDR3 protein. The sample lists roughly 600,000 distinct CDR3 sequences, more than 15% occurring once. The germline V and J ends were trimmed by 7 bases and 3 bases, with 16 bases remaining between them. Germline CDR1 reads MNHNS; CDR2 reads SASEGT. The CDR3 consists of 15 residues. This clonotype was seen a few times. Its antigen is currently unknown. Study results and limitations: Clones that shrank (day 15 to 85) were balanced CD4/CD8, whereas later expanders leaned CD4+.

The sequence was obtained from an adult woman who had mild COVID-19 (a few samples of this study predate the infection). Cell type and time point are not known. Sequencing used PBMCs or a T cell subset sorted from them (not recorded which). This sequence joins TRBV6-1 and TRBJ1-5; D is unclear. CDR3 protein: CASTEGYGNNQPQHF. In DNA form, the CDR3 reads TGTGCCAGCACCGAAGGGTACGGGAACAATCAGCCCCAGCATTTT.